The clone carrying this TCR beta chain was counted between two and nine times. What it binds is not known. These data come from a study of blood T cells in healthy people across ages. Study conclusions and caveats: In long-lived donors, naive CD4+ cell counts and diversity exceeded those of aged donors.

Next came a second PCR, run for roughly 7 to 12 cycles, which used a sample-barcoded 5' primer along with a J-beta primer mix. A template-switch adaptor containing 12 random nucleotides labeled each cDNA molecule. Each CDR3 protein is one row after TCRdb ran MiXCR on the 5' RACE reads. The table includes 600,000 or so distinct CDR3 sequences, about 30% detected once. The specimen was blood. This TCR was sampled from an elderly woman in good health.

The CDR3 DNA follows: TGTGCCAGCAGCGTAGGGGGGGGCCGATGCTACGAGCAGTACTTC. Translated, it gives CASSVGGGRCYEQYF. The chain recombines TRBV9 with TRBJ2-4; maybe TRBD2 (7 bases). The J call may be mistaken, given a closer DNA end match to TRBJ2-7. Per germline, CDR1 SGDLS and CDR2 YYNGEE. The CDR3 has 15 amino acids.